This TCR beta chain was retrieved from a study of cytomegalovirus exposure and HLA in healthy donors. A multiplex PCR was run with 60 Vbeta primers and 13 Jbeta primers. Produced via immunoSEQ multiplex PCR; TCRdb's table is partial and in-frame only. This table has under 150,000 clones, roughly 68% appearing once. A remark on this clone: Its antigen is unidentified.

Findings and limits, study-wide: Later analysis identified a missense DCLRE1C variant that was linked to TCR beta V- and J-gene trimming. Accurate prediction of most subjects' HLA-A and HLA-B alleles from TCR beta sequences was reported. By a later analysis, the bulk of CMV-associated TCR beta chains appeared HLA-restricted.

Germline loops: CDR1 MNHEY, CDR2 SMNVEV (reference sequence). CDR3 length equals 12 residues. V lost 4 bases and J 6 bases, leaving 9 bases between the germline ends. The receptor was isolated from a man aged 55 to 70 in good health and CMV-seronegative. V gene TRBV27 combines with J gene TRBJ1-2; D is unresolved. Material: PBMCs. The CDR3 here is CASSYGRNGYTF. CDR3 DNA sequence: TGTGCCAGCAGTTATGGGAGGAATGGCTACACCTTC.